The 3 T cell receptor beta chains listed next were all sequenced from one sample in a study of response to subunit inactivated influenza vaccine (dated by TCRdb to the late 2010s). Libraries were built with RT-PCR. Sequenced on an Illumina HiSeq 2500. TCRdb trimmed public reads at Q25 via fastp, called clones via MiXCR and kept in-frame beta chains. One record per CDR3 amino acid sequence lists the most common genes and DNA. Counted in this sample were 650,000 to 800,000 distinct CDR3 sequences; roughly 14% of them appeared once. The ten most abundant clones make up 5.5% to 8% of the sample. Sequenced here: PBMCs from blood, sampled less than 15 days before vaccination. Every receptor here comes from a man aged 45-65 years who received an inactivated influenza vaccine. Donor details come from another sample of the same person, matched by shared clones.

V and J are TRBV5-1 and TRBJ2-1; the D is unclear. This CDR3 spans 14 amino acids. Trimming took 4 bases from V and 2 from J, leaving 10 bases between them. Germline V gene data show CDR1 as SGHRS and CDR2 as YFSETQ. In nucleotides, the CDR3 is TGCGCCAGCAGCCCGCCGGTGGCCTACAATGAGCAGTTCTTC. Protein sequence: CASSPPVAYNEQFF.

This rearrangement joins TRBV5-1 to TRBJ2-1; unclear D gene. Trimming removed 3 bases from V and 0 bases from J, with 10 bases in between. In germline, CDR1 is SGHRS, CDR2 YFSETQ. The CDR3 sequence is 15 residues long. The CDR3 region is CASSSDSPSYNEQFF. Written as DNA, the CDR3 is TGCGCCAGCAGCTCTGACTCTCCCTCCTACAATGAGCAGTTCTTC.

On this clonotype: A junction end diverges from the germline sequence, so it may reflect a read error. The gene calls are TRBV4-3 and TRBJ1-5; no clear D. In germline, CDR1 is LGHNA, CDR2 YSLEER. This CDR3 comprises 15 residues. This CDR3 reads CASSPSSGLNQPQNF. DNA for the CDR3: TGCGCCAGCAGCCCGAGCAGCGGGCTCAATCAGCCCCAGAATTTT.